What follows are 8 T cell receptor beta chains derived from one specimen sequenced in a study of blood T cell repertoires in COVID-19. The repertoire was sequenced with immunoSEQ multiplex PCR; TCRdb's copy has only in-frame clones and lacks some. The data hold 150,000 or so clones, with approximately 82% observed a single time. Sequenced material: peripheral blood. The source is a woman aged 80 or over with acute or convalescent COVID-19.

The rearrangement joins TRBV19 to TRBJ1-1; tentatively, D is TRBD1 (5 bases). Germline lookup yields CDR1 LNHDA and CDR2 SQIVND (reference sequence). With 5 bases removed from V and 0 bases from J, the gap between germline ends came to 16 bases. This CDR3 region has 16 residues. The DNA of the CDR3 is TGTGCCAGTAGTCGACCCCTAGGGGAAATGAACACTGAAGCTTTCTTT. Its protein product is CASSRPLGEMNTEAFF.

This clone was counted a few times. The chain joins TRBV5-1 to TRBJ2-1, with TRBD1 matching 7 bases. The junction had 8 bases not matched to a gene; V was cut back by 2 bases and J by 6 bases. Germline V gene lookup returns CDR1 SGHRS and CDR2 YFSETQ. CDR3 length: 15 amino acids. Here the CDR3 DNA reads TGCGCCAGCAGCTTAACAGGGGTAACGGGCAATGAGCAGTTCTTC. It translates to CASSLTGVTGNEQFF.

Remarks on this clone: The sample has other DNA sequences that encode this CDR3 too. The chain is built from TRBV6-5 and TRBJ2-7; TRBD1 matches at 8 bases. This CDR3 is built from 14 residues. The V and J ends lost 2 bases and 4 bases, in that order; junction bases with no gene match: 4. From germline, CDR1 is MNHEY and CDR2 SVGAGI. The CDR3 here is CASSYGTGVYEQYF. The DNA for the CDR3 is TGTGCCAGCAGTTACGGGACAGGCGTTTACGAGCAGTACTTC.

The V call is TRBV7-2, the J call TRBJ1-5; D uncertain. CDR1 is SGHTA, CDR2 FQGNSA, per germline. Trimming shortened V by 1 base and J by 6 bases, and 13 bases separated the two germline ends. CDR3 size: 15 residues. The CDR3 nucleotides are TGTGCCAGCAGCTTAGACTCGCACAGCGGTCAGCCCCAGCATTTT. Translated: CASSLDSHSGQPQHF.

The chain couples TRBV6-5 to TRBJ1-3; unclear D gene. The CDR3 consists of 14 residues. V gave up 6 bases and J gave up 2 bases, with 11 bases separating them. CDR1 MNHEY and CDR2 SVGAGI come from the germline V gene. CDR3 protein: CASRREDTGNTIYF. CDR3 DNA sequence: TGTGCCAGCAGGAGGGAGGATACTGGAAACACCATATATTTT.

The rearrangement uses TRBV29-1 and TRBJ1-2; perhaps TRBD1 as D (6 bases). CDR1 and CDR2 (germline): SQVTM, ANQGSEA. CDR3 length: 16 residues. Trimming pared 0 bases from V and 0 bases from J, leaving 14 bases between. This chain's CDR3 is CSVEEGRGITNYGYTF. The CDR3 DNA follows: TGCAGCGTTGAAGAAGGCAGGGGAATCACTAACTATGGCTACACCTTC.

This clone has only one observation. The junction shows a germline mismatch at one end, possibly a read error. The chain is built from TRBV30 and TRBJ2-3; 9 bases agree with TRBD2. CDR1 GTSNPN and CDR2 SVGIG come from the germline V gene (reference sequence). This CDR3 comprises 15 residues. The chain's CDR3 is CARRKLAGFTDTQYF. The CDR3 DNA follows: TGTGCCCGGAGGAAGCTAGCGGGATTCACAGATACGCAGTATTTT.

This clone was seen a handful of times. The chain uses TRBV19 and TRBJ1-6; TRBD1 agrees at 7 bases. The CDR3 sequence is 15 residues long. Germline CDR1 is LNHDA and CDR2 is SQIVND (reference sequence). The ends lost 2 bases at V and 5 bases at J; junction bases unmatched: 3. CDR3 in DNA: TGTGCCAGTAGTATACGGGACAGAGATAATTCACCCCTCCACTTT. It encodes CASSIRDRDNSPLHF.